The clone carrying this T cell receptor (beta chain) was picked up one time. The CDR3 is 16 residues long. The ends lost 1 base at V and 10 bases at J; junction bases unmatched: 12. CDR1 and CDR2 from the germline V gene are SGHAT and FQNNGV. The sample belongs to a study of blood T cell repertoires in COVID-19. Overall study: The United States, Italy and Spain supplied acute and convalescent COVID-19 samples. Sample material is recorded as cDNA or gDNA derived from T cells, B-cell-depleted T cells, or PBMCs.

Methods used by the authors: Amplified reference gene primers provided the basis for estimating nucleated cell counts. TCRdb keeps only in-frame clones here, not all; method: immunoSEQ multiplex PCR. The V and J calls and clone size were taken over from that table, and D and trimming were inferred from the DNA. The repertoire consists of 81,000 or so clones, with over 75% occurring once and the leading ten covering roughly 12%. This chain links TRBV11-2 with TRBJ2-1; 8 nucleotides align to TRBD2. This receptor was obtained from a man in his sixties or seventies with active or convalescent COVID-19. Sequencing used peripheral blood. The CDR3 protein is CASSLVSQKRGHEQFF. The CDR3 nucleotides read TGTGCCAGCAGCTTAGTCTCTCAAAAGCGGGGGCACGAGCAGTTCTTC.